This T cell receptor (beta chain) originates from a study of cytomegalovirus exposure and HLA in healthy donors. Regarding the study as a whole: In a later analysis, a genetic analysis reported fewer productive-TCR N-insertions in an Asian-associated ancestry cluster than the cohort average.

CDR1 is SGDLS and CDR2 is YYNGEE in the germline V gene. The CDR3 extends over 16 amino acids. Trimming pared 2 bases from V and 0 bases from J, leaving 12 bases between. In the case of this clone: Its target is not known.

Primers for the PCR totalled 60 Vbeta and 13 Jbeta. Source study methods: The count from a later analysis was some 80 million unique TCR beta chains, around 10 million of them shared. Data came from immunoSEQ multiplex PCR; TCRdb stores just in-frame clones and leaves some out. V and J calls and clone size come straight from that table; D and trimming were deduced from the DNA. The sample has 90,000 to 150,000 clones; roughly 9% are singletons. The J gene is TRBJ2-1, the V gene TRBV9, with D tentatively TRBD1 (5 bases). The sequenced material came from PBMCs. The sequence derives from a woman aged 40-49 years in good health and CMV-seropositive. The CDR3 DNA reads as TGTGCCAGCAGCGTGGGGCGGCAGAGCTCCTACAATGAGCAGTTCTTC. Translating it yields CASSVGRQSSYNEQFF.